Described below is a single T cell receptor (beta chain) sequence and its context. As yet, its antigen is unknown. TCRdb passed the 5' RACE reads through MiXCR, listing each CDR3 protein once. Of roughly 49,000 distinct CDR3 sequences in the sample, around 25% are singletons; the top ten hold 43%. Deletions cut 3 bases from V and 2 bases from J, with 11 bases between. Germline V CDR1 and CDR2: DFQATT, SNEGSKA (reference sequence). This CDR3 is built from 14 residues. This entry is derived from a study of T-cell memory formation after mild COVID-19. Turning to the study itself: TCR clusters were mostly confined to one donor each. Findings of the study overall: Memory sampled before infection contained some responding clones, suggesting cross-reactive memory joined.

Sequenced: PBMCs or a T cell subset sorted from them (not recorded which). V is TRBV20-1 and J is TRBJ1-3; D gene uncertain. This clonotype was sampled from a young man who had mild COVID-19 (a few samples of this study predate the infection). Cell type and time point are not known. CDR3 in DNA: TGCAGTGCTAGTCGCCGGGCTCCTGGAAACACCATATATTTT. Amino acids: CSASRRAPGNTIYF.